Here is one T cell receptor (beta chain) with its context. The antigen is not known. Use of 60 Vbeta and 13 Jbeta primers characterized the PCR. The protocol was immunoSEQ multiplex PCR, while the TCRdb copy is restricted to in-frame clones and leaves out a portion. The sample consists of some 100,000 clones, under 90% of them appearing once. The data stem from a study of cytomegalovirus exposure and HLA in healthy donors. Study observations and caveats: In a later analysis, DRB1 alleles had the most associated TCRs; HLA-C alleles the fewest. Among the most significant clusters, several appeared linked to common viral pathogens in a later analysis. In a later analysis, TCR beta V- and J-gene trimming was associated with a missense DCLRE1C variant. According to the study, 180 or so TCR beta chains were cytomegalovirus-associated.

The V gene lost 8 bases and the J gene lost 0 bases, with 18 bases spanning the gap. This CDR3 contains 16 residues. The V gene's germline CDR1 is SGHRS and CDR2 YFSETQ. Sequenced sample: PBMCs. V is TRBV5-1 and J is TRBJ2-1, with D maybe TRBD2 (6 bases). This receptor was identified in a woman aged 25 to 39 in good health and CMV-seronegative. The CDR3 loop is CASTLVAGYSYNEQFF. CDR3 in DNA: TGCGCCAGTACTCTGGTGGCGGGATACTCCTACAATGAGCAGTTCTTC.